The TCR beta chain under discussion was sequenced for a study of OX40 agonist ivuxolimab in advanced cancers. Overall study: Participants averaged approximately 60 years of age (range 23 to 79) and were roughly 83% male. Findings and caveats of the study: Researchers did not establish what antigens the expanded peripheral T cells target. Some nonresponders also had low normalized T-cell clonal expansion. Doses of 0.1 to 3.0 mg/kg were accompanied by clonal expansion of CD4+ and CD8+ blood T cells by week 6.

Per the germline V gene, CDR1 is SGHTS and CDR2 is YDEGEE. J gave up 6 bases and V 4 bases, and 6 bases lay outside the gene matches. The CDR3 totals 15 residues. Sequencing used immunoSEQ multiplex PCR; TCRdb keeps in-frame clones, though not all of them. This sample carries about 72,000 clones, 87% of them seen once, and the ten largest clones take approximately 1.3%. Concerning this clone: Its antigen is as yet unknown.

This clonotype originated in an adult with an advanced solid tumor such as melanoma, head and neck, liver or kidney cancer. This chain uses TRBV5-8 with TRBJ2-1; 11 nucleotides align to TRBD2. This specimen was CD4+ or CD8+ T cells sorted from blood, taken in a trial of the OX40 agonist ivuxolimab. CDR3 DNA sequence: TGTGCCAGCAGCATCTCCGGGACTAGCGGCAATGAGCAGTTCTTC. This codes for CASSISGTSGNEQFF.